The 18 T cell receptor beta chains below were found in one sample sequenced in a study of blood T cells in healthy people across ages. PCR was performed a second time for roughly 7 to 12 cycles using a sample-barcoded 5' primer and a J-beta primer mix. TCRdb reprocessed the 5' RACE reads via MiXCR and lists one record per CDR3 protein. The sample lists about 720,000 distinct CDR3 sequences; approximately 21% were seen once. The specimen was blood. These receptors were collected from a man between 70 and 80 years old in good health.

J is TRBJ2-3 and V is TRBV6-6, with 9 bases lining up with TRBD2. Germline CDR1 MNHNY, CDR2 SVGAGI (reference sequence). V shed 9 bases, J shed 3 bases, and the junction held 13 bases outside the gene matches. CDR3 size: 16 residues. Written as DNA, the CDR3 is TGTGCCAGTAACCTCCGGGTAGCGGGAGTAACAGATACGCAGTATTTT. It translates to CASNLRVAGVTDTQYF.

The V and J genes are TRBV2 and TRBJ2-1, with 7 nucleotides matching TRBD2. The V and J ends lost 0 bases and 5 bases, in that order; junction bases with no gene match: 7. The CDR3 runs to 16 residues. Germline CDR1 and CDR2: SNHLY and FYNNEI. The CDR3 DNA follows: TGTGCCAGCAGTGAAGCGCTGGCGGGGGAGCACAATGAGCAGTTCTTC. Translation gives CASSEALAGEHNEQFF.

This clonotype was found a few times. The rearrangement joins TRBV6-6 to TRBJ1-1; 7 bases fit TRBD1. Germline trimming cut 5 bases from V and 5 bases from J; bases unmatched to any gene: 8. This CDR3 is built from 14 residues. CDR1 and CDR2 from the germline V gene are MNHNY and SVGAGI (reference sequence). CDR3: CASSAPTGQTEAFF. The CDR3 nucleotides read TGTGCCAGCAGTGCCCCGACAGGGCAAACTGAAGCTTTCTTT.

This clonotype was counted at least ten times. The chain has TRBV7-9 and TRBJ1-2; D unresolved. Germline lookup yields CDR1 SEHNR and CDR2 FQNEAQ (reference sequence). The CDR3 length is 15 residues. V was pared by 2 bases and J by 0 bases, with 10 bases between. The CDR3 sequence: CASSLRGIPNYGYTF. In DNA form, the CDR3 reads TGTGCCAGCAGCTTAAGAGGGATACCTAACTATGGCTACACCTTC.

V is TRBV7-6 and J is TRBJ2-7, with D perhaps assigned TRBD1 or TRBD2 (5 bases each). The J call may be wrong; the DNA end is better matched by TRBJ2-1. CDR1 is SGHVS and CDR2 is FNYEAQ in the germline V gene. This CDR3 is 14 amino acids long. As DNA, the CDR3 is TGTGCCAGCAGCTTCGCGGGCAGGGCAAATGAGCAGTTCTTC. Translating it yields CASSFAGRANEQFF.

This clonotype was picked up a small number of times. The chain combines TRBV20-1 with TRBJ2-5, with no clear D. Germline V gives CDR1 DFQATT, CDR2 SNEGSKA (reference sequence). The CDR3 contains 13 residues. The ends were cut back, 8 bases at V and 2 bases at J, with 15 bases in the middle. Here the CDR3 DNA reads TGCAGTCCCGCTAGTGAGTCTCAAGAGACCCAGTACTTC. Translation gives CSPASESQETQYF.

This chain joins TRBV20-1 and TRBJ2-5; D not resolved. The CDR3 runs 13 residues. Trimming took off 4 bases at V and 3 bases at J, with 12 bases between the two ends. CDR1 and CDR2 (germline): DFQATT, SNEGSKA (reference sequence). The CDR3 DNA reads as TGCAGTGCTAACCGGGCCCCGAAAGAGACCCAGTACTTC. Translated: CSANRAPKETQYF.

V usage is TRBV12-3 or TRBV12-4 and J usage is TRBJ2-1; 13 bases line up with TRBD2. This CDR3 has 17 residues. Germline trimming cut 5 bases from V and 2 bases from J; bases unmatched to any gene: 6. The CDR3 region has the DNA TGTGCCAGCAGTCGGAGCGGGACTAGCGGGACCTACAATGAGCAGTTCTTC. This codes for CASSRSGTSGTYNEQFF.

In this sample, this clonotype turned up many times. The chain couples TRBV29-1 to TRBJ2-1; D possibly corresponds to TRBD2 (5 bases). Trimming removed 4 bases at V and 7 bases at J, with 11 bases between. From germline, CDR1 is SQVTM and CDR2 ANQGSEA. CDR3 size: 12 residues. In nucleotides, the CDR3 is TGCAGCGTTGCGGAGGCCCAGAATGAGCAGTTCTTC. Its protein product is CSVAEAQNEQFF.

V is TRBV3-1 and J is TRBJ1-2, with D uncertain. The CDR3 contains 14 residues. Trimming left V 4 bases short and J 5 bases short, with 14 bases between. Per the germline V gene, CDR1 is LGHDT and CDR2 is YNNKEL (reference sequence). CDR3 loop: CASSLSTVGYGYTF. The CDR3, as DNA: TGTGCCAGCAGCCTCAGCACGGTGGGTTATGGCTACACCTTC.

The chain uses TRBV6-5 and TRBJ1-5; D gene ambiguous. The CDR3 is 16 residues long. The germline V and J ends were trimmed by 0 bases and 0 bases, with 9 bases remaining between them. The germline CDR1 and CDR2 sequences are MNHEY and SVGAGI. The CDR3 protein is CASSYSRENSNQPQHF. Written as DNA, the CDR3 is TGTGCCAGCAGTTACTCAAGGGAGAATAGCAATCAGCCCCAGCATTTT.

There are a few counts of this clonotype. The chain couples TRBV28 to TRBJ1-2; 8 positions match TRBD1. In germline, CDR1 is MDHEN, CDR2 SYDVKM. Trimming at V came to 11 bases and at J to 13 bases, leaving 12 bases not matched to a gene. This CDR3 has 11 amino acids. The CDR3 here is CASTDRDFVTF. CDR3 DNA: TGTGCCTCTACGGACAGGGATTTTGTCACCTTC.

The chain joins TRBV29-1 to TRBJ1-1; D uncertain. Trimming took 3 bases from V and 10 from J, leaving 9 bases between them. The CDR3 is 10 amino acids. CDR1 SQVTM and CDR2 ANQGSEA come from the germline V gene. Written as DNA, the CDR3 is TGCAGCGTTGATAGGGAAGGAGCTTTCTTT. Translation gives CSVDREGAFF. Based on the CDR3 plus reference TRBV29-1 and TRBJ1-1, the full variable domain is SAVISQKPSRDICQRGTSLTIQCQVDSQVTMMFWYRQQPGQSLTLIATANQGSEATYESGFVIDKFPISRPNLTFSTLTVSNMSPEDSSIYLCSVDREGAFFGQGTRLTVV.

This clonotype was observed a few times. The rearrangement uses TRBV10-2 and TRBJ1-5; the D is unclear. CDR3 size: 15 residues. V was trimmed by 2 bases and J by 1 base, leaving 9 bases between them. Germline V CDR1 and CDR2: WSHSY, SAAADI. CDR3 sequence reads: CASSETIGSNQPQHF. In DNA form, the CDR3 reads TGCGCCAGCAGTGAGACAATAGGGAGCAATCAGCCCCAGCATTTT.

This clonotype was counted between two and nine times. One junction end does not reproduce the germline sequence, and a read error may be involved. The rearrangement joins TRBV2 to TRBJ2-1; D not certain. CDR1 is SNHLY, CDR2 FYNNEI, per germline. This CDR3 contains 13 residues. The CDR3 sequence: CASSEELNPRGYF. DNA of the CDR3: TGTGCCAGCAGTGAAGAGTTGAACCCCCGTGGGTACTTC.

The genes are TRBV5-1 and TRBJ2-7; a weak D match, TRBD1 (6 bases). The CDR3 totals 14 residues. In germline, CDR1 is SGHRS, CDR2 YFSETQ. V was clipped by 0 bases and J by 6 bases, with 13 bases between them. The CDR3 bases are TGCGCCAGCAGCTTGGCAGGGGTCGGAGGCGAGCAGTACTTC. Translated, it gives CASSLAGVGGEQYF.

This clonotype was recorded a few times. The chain is built from TRBV7-8 and TRBJ1-1, with TRBD1 matching over 10 bases. Germline assignment: CDR1 SGHVS and CDR2 FQNEAQ. The CDR3 runs 15 residues. Trimming took 4 bases from V and 5 from J; bases not matched to a gene: 7. The CDR3 DNA is TGTGCCAGCAGCTCCAACCGGGACAGGGGAACTGAAGCTTTCTTT. It translates to CASSSNRDRGTEAFF.

The chain employs TRBV6-1 and TRBJ1-5; tentatively, D is TRBD1 (5 bases). There are 14 residues in the CDR3. The germline gives CDR1 MNHNS, CDR2 SASEGT. Trimming removed 7 bases at V and 5 bases at J, with 15 bases between. The CDR3: CASTQGRAHQPQHF. The CDR3 coding sequence is TGTGCCAGCACCCAAGGCAGGGCTCATCAGCCCCAGCATTTT.